This is a list of T cell receptor beta chains from one sample in a study of cytomegalovirus exposure and HLA in healthy donors. Only in-frame clones appear in the TCRdb table, and some are missing; sequencing was by immunoSEQ multiplex PCR. The sample holds tens of thousands of clones; around four fifths are singletons and the top ten take about 3%. The sequenced material came from PBMCs. Every receptor here comes from a man aged 25-45 years in good health and CMV-seronegative. Each CDR3 is given with its conserved first and last residue. Each record gives: D gene, V gene, clone size, J gene, CDR3 DNA, CDR3 protein. D genes are given only for firm matches. The listing skips clone size in some rows; elsewhere it reads once, few, many or a size class.

>TRBD2|TRBV4-3|-|TRBJ2-2
TGCGCCAGCAGCCAAGGAATAGCGGGGGTGGGCACCGGGGAGCTGTTTTTT
CASSQGIAGVGTGELFF
>TRBD1|TRBV7-6|-|TRBJ1-6
TGTGCCAGCAGCGGGGGACAGGGAGTTAATTCACCCCTCCACTTT
CASSGGQGVNSPLHF
>-|TRBV18|-|TRBJ1-3
TGTGCCAGCTCACCAGAGCTGAGTGGAAACACCATATATTTT
CASSPELSGNTIYF
>-|TRBV28|-|TRBJ2-3
TGTGCCACGATGACAGACACAGATACGCAGTATTTT
CATMTDTDTQYF
>-|TRBV7-2|-|TRBJ2-5
TGTGCCAGCAGCTTCTGGACTTCTTCAAGTTGGCAGACCCAGTACTTC
CASSFWTSSSWQTQYF
>TRBD1|TRBV5-1|-|TRBJ1-3
TGCGCCAGCAGCCACCGGGACAGGGGGCGAGGAAACACCATATATTTT
CASSHRDRGRGNTIYF
>TRBD2|TRBV5-1|-|TRBJ2-3
TGCGCCAGCAGCCCGGGACTAGCAACAGATACGCAGTATTTT
CASSPGLATDTQYF
>-|TRBV11-2|-|TRBJ1-5
TGTGCCAGCAGCTTAGGGAGGGGAGCGTCGGGACAGCCCCAGCATTTT
CASSLGRGASGQPQHF
>-|TRBV29-1|-|TRBJ2-5
TGCAGCGCCCTCCCCGACAGAGACCAAGAGACCCAGTACTTC
CSALPDRDQETQYF
>-|TRBV6-5|-|TRBJ2-1
TGTGCCAGCAGTTACTCGTCGGGACACTCTCCGCTTAAGTTCTTC
CASSYSSGHSPLKFF
>-|TRBV30|-|TRBJ2-7
TGTGCCTGGTCCACAGGATTCTCCTACGAGCAGTACTTC
CAWSTGFSYEQYF
>-|TRBV19|-|TRBJ1-2
TGTGCCAGTAGTATAGACACAGACACAAGATATGGCTACACCTTC
CASSIDTDTRYGYTF
>-|TRBV4-3|-|TRBJ2-5
TGCGCCAGCAGCCAAGACCCCACAGATAGGACCCAGTACTTC
CASSQDPTDRTQYF
>TRBD2|TRBV4-2|-|TRBJ2-1
TGTGCCAGCAGCCAACAGTTGGTAGCGGGAGGGGGTGAGCAGTTCTTC
CASSQQLVAGGGEQFF
>TRBD1|TRBV10-3|-|TRBJ2-3
TGTGCCATCAGTAGGAAGGGTGGACAGGGGGAGATCTCAGATACGCAGTATTTT
CAISRKGGQGEISDTQYF
>-|TRBV9|-|TRBJ2-5
TGTGCCAGCAGCTCGTCAGGTGATTCCCAGTACTTC
CASSSSGDSQYF
>-|TRBV7-2|-|TRBJ2-1
TGTGCCAGCAGCCCCTTCGCCGGTTCCTACAATGAGCAGTTCTTC
CASSPFAGSYNEQFF
>-|TRBV6-4|-|TRBJ2-1
TGTGCCAGCAGTGACAGGGGCCACAATGAGCAGTTCTTC
CASSDRGHNEQFF
>-|TRBV12-2|-|TRBJ2-1
TGTGCAAGTCGCCCCATAGACGGGAGCTCCTACAATGAGCAGTTCTTC
CASRPIDGSSYNEQFF
>-|TRBV7-9|-|TRBJ2-7
TGTGCCAGCAGCTCCAGGGTCTACGAGCAGTACTTC
CASSSRVYEQYF
>TRBD2|TRBV10-3|-|TRBJ2-7
TGTGCCATCAGAATTAGCGGGGGGGACGAGCAGTACTTC
CAIRISGGDEQYF
>TRBD1|TRBV5-4|once|TRBJ1-5
TGTGCCAGCAGACCGGGACAGGGATCATGTCAGCCCCAGCATTTT
CASRPGQGSCQPQHF
>-|TRBV5-1|-|TRBJ2-7
TGCGCCAGCAGCTTGGCCGCACAGGGCTACGAGCAGTACTTC
CASSLAAQGYEQYF
>-|TRBV15|-|TRBJ1-5
TGTGCCACCAGCAGGGAGACGGTGAATCAGCCCCAGCATTTT
CATSRETVNQPQHF
>-|TRBV4-3|-|TRBJ2-6
TGCGCCAGCAGCCAAGACGGGAGAGGTGGGGCCAACGTCCTGACTTTC
CASSQDGRGGANVLTF
>TRBD2|TRBV4-2|-|TRBJ2-1
TGTGCCAGCAGCCAAGAAAGCGGGAGGGTCCATGAGCAGTTCTTC
CASSQESGRVHEQFF
>-|TRBV4-2|-|TRBJ1-4
TGTGCCAGCAGCCAGGAGGTAGGGGAAAAACTGTTTTTT
CASSQEVGEKLFF
>TRBD2|TRBV30|-|TRBJ2-1
TGTGCCTGGAGCGCGACCCCCGGGACTAGCGGGAAAAACAATGAGCAGTTCTTC
CAWSATPGTSGKNNEQFF
>TRBD1|TRBV7-9|-|TRBJ2-4
TGTGCCAGCAGCTTAGGTGGACAGGGGTCCATTCAGTACTTC
CASSLGGQGSIQYF
>-|TRBV5-6|-|TRBJ2-3
TGTGCCAGCAGCTTGGGAGGCGTAACAATCTCCACAGATACGCAGTATTTT
CASSLGGVTISTDTQYF
>-|TRBV19|-|TRBJ2-2
TGTGCCAGTAGTATTCAGGCGCAGAACACCGGGGAGCTGTTTTTT
CASSIQAQNTGELFF
>-|TRBV29-1|-|TRBJ1-5
TGCAGCGTTGCCGGGGTGCCCGGGGGCAATCAGCCCCAGCATTTT
CSVAGVPGGNQPQHF
>TRBD2|TRBV6-5|-|TRBJ2-3
TGTGCCAGCAGTTACTCGTGGGAGGGCCGCTCAGATACGCAGTATTTT
CASSYSWEGRSDTQYF
>TRBD2|TRBV4-3|-|TRBJ2-5
TGCGCCAGCAGCCAAGAACGGGGGGGGAAAGGTGAGACCCAGTACTTC
CASSQERGGKGETQYF
>TRBD2|TRBV4-2|-|TRBJ2-5
TGTGCCAGCAGCCGCATGCTGAGCGTCAGCGGGAACCAAGAGACCCAGTACTTC
CASSRMLSVSGNQETQYF
>-|TRBV11-1|-|TRBJ1-3
TGTGCCAGCAGCTTAGATTCATACGGACTTGGAAACACCATATATTTT
CASSLDSYGLGNTIYF
>TRBD2|TRBV4-1|once|TRBJ2-2
TGCGCCAGCAGCCCCCAGCGGGGAAACACCGGGGAGCTGTTTTTT
CASSPQRGNTGELFF
>-|TRBV18|-|TRBJ2-5
TGTGCCAGCTCACGTGGTCGGCAAGAGACCCAGTACTTC
CASSRGRQETQYF
>TRBD1|TRBV7-6|-|TRBJ2-5
TGTGCCAGCAGCCCAAGGACGGGACAGGTGGGAGAGACCCAGTACTTC
CASSPRTGQVGETQYF
>TRBD1|TRBV27|-|TRBJ2-1
TGTGCCAGCAGTTTAAGACAGGGCTATGAGCAGTTCTTC
CASSLRQGYEQFF
>-|TRBV5-1|-|TRBJ1-2
TGCGCCAGCAGCTTAGACTCGGTAGGCTACACCTTC
CASSLDSVGYTF
>-|TRBV7-2|once|TRBJ2-5
TGTGCCAGCAGCCCTGGGCAGGCGAAAGAGACCCAGTACTTC
CASSPGQAKETQYF
>TRBD1|TRBV7-9|-|TRBJ2-7
TGTGCCAGCAGCTTTGACAGGGACCACTACGAGCAGTACTTC
CASSFDRDHYEQYF
>TRBD1|TRBV5-1|-|TRBJ2-3
TGCGCCAGCAGCTTGACAGGGGGCGCTTTAGATACGCAGTATTTT
CASSLTGGALDTQYF
>-|TRBV30|-|TRBJ2-7
TGTGCCTGGAGTGTGAGAGGACAGAAATTCTCCTACGAGCAGTACTTC
CAWSVRGQKFSYEQYF
>-|TRBV5-1|-|TRBJ2-7
TGCGCCAGCAGCTTAGGGCAGGGGAAGAGAGAGCAGTACTTC
CASSLGQGKREQYF
>TRBD1|TRBV27|-|TRBJ2-1
TGTGCCAGCAGTTTCTGGAACAGGGGACGGTACAATGAGCAGTTCTTC
CASSFWNRGRYNEQFF
>TRBD1|TRBV6-5|few|TRBJ2-3
TGTGCCAGCAGTTTCCGACAGGGACCAGATACGCAGTATTTT
CASSFRQGPDTQYF
>TRBD1|TRBV6-1|-|TRBJ1-2
TGTGCCAGCAGTGAACTGTACAGGGGAGGCTTC
CASSELYRGGF
>TRBD1|TRBV5-4|-|TRBJ2-3
TGTGCCAGCAGCTCTGGGGACAGGGGCACAGATACGCAGTATTTT
CASSSGDRGTDTQYF